The entry that follows covers one TCR beta chain sequence. This sample is drawn from a study of blood T cell repertoires in COVID-19. Study at large: PBMCs, B-cell-depleted T cells, or T cells provided the cDNA or gDNA that made up the material.

The authors' processing: How many nucleated cells were present was estimated from reference gene primer amplification. Method: immunoSEQ multiplex PCR; TCRdb's copy keeps in-frame clones and lacks some. Clone size and the V and J calls come from that table; the DNA yielded D and trimming. Of fewer than 40,000 clones listed, 75% to 85% were seen once; the top ten hold 7.5% to 10%. CDR3 length: 14 amino acids. Deletions cut 3 bases from V and 3 bases from J, with 9 bases between. Germline V CDR1 and CDR2: SGHRS, YFSETQ. Sequencing was carried out using peripheral blood. This TCR derives from an older man with active COVID-19. The chain employs TRBV5-1 and TRBJ1-4, with D unresolved. The CDR3 is CASSYGSANEKLFF. CDR3 nucleotides: TGCGCCAGCAGCTACGGGTCAGCTAATGAAAAACTGTTTTTT.